The next 11 T cell receptor beta chains were all read from a single sample in a study of blood T cell repertoires in COVID-19. Here immunoSEQ multiplex PCR was the method, and the copy in TCRdb shows in-frame clones only, minus some. The sample holds 55,000 to 80,000 clones, more than 65% seen once. Sequenced input: peripheral blood. The receptor source for this set is a woman aged 65 to 85 with acute or convalescent COVID-19.

This clone was picked up one time. The chain joins TRBV7-2 to TRBJ2-5, with 13 bases fitting TRBD2. The CDR3 covers 15 residues. CDR1 SGHTA and CDR2 FQGNSA come from the germline V gene. Trimming cost V 4 bases and J 9 bases; bases outside gene matches: 8. CDR3 loop: CASSSRTSGGPAQYF. The CDR3 DNA follows: TGTGCCAGCAGCTCGAGGACTAGCGGGGGTCCGGCCCAGTACTTC.

This clone came up once. The chain is built from TRBV19 and TRBJ2-5; 13 nucleotides match TRBD2. V lost 5 bases, J lost 5 bases, and 5 bases stayed unmatched. Looked up from germline, CDR1 is LNHDA and CDR2 is SQIVND (reference sequence). This CDR3 is built from 15 residues. CDR3 bases: TGTGCCAGTAGTGCCCAGACTAGCGGGGGGGAGACCCAGTACTTC. It encodes CASSAQTSGGETQYF.

CDR3 loop: CASSYAGNEKLFF. The CDR3 DNA is TGTGCCAGCAGTTATGCAGGGAATGAAAAACTGTTTTTT. The chain combines TRBV27 with TRBJ1-4, with D maybe TRBD1 (5 bases). Looked up from germline, CDR1 is MNHEY and CDR2 is SMNVEV (reference sequence). The V gene lost 4 bases and the J gene lost 5 bases, with 8 bases spanning the gap. The CDR3 has 13 residues. Drawing the rest from reference TRBV27 and TRBJ1-4, the complete variable domain is EAQVTQNPRYLITVTGKKLTVTCSQNMNHEYMSWYRQDPGLGLRQIYYSMNVEVTDKGDVPEGYKVSRKEKRNFPLILESPSPNQTSLYFCASSYAGNEKLFFGSGTQLSVL.

The gene calls are TRBV7-3 and TRBJ1-1; D gene uncertain. V was clipped by 1 base and J by 2 bases, with 11 bases between them. CDR3 size: 15 residues. Germline V CDR1 and CDR2: SGHTA, FQGTGA. This CDR3 reads CASSLRGTGNTEAFF. The CDR3, as DNA: TGTGCCAGCAGCTTAAGAGGTACGGGTAACACTGAAGCTTTCTTT.

This clone has a single count. The chain recombines TRBV7-2 with TRBJ2-2; D might be TRBD1 (5 bases). Germline CDR1 SGHTA, CDR2 FQGNSA. V gave up 5 bases and J gave up 2 bases, with 9 bases separating them. The CDR3 runs to 14 residues. The chain's CDR3 is CASSHGQNTGELFF. In DNA form, the CDR3 reads TGTGCCAGCAGCCATGGACAAAACACCGGGGAGCTGTTTTTT.

Only one count was recorded for this clone. The chain has TRBV6-5 and TRBJ1-3, with D maybe TRBD1 (5 bases). CDR1 is MNHEY, CDR2 SVGAGI, per germline. V gave up 5 bases and J gave up 0 bases, with 11 bases separating them. The CDR3 loop spans 15 amino acids. This CDR3 reads CASSPRDFSGNTIYF. The DNA for the CDR3 is TGTGCCAGCAGTCCCAGGGATTTCTCTGGAAACACCATATATTTT.

The CDR3 reads CASSSLSTEAFF. CDR3 nucleotide sequence: TGTGCCAGCAGTTCGCTGAGCACTGAAGCTTTCTTT. This chain uses TRBV27 with TRBJ1-1, with D unresolved. V shed 4 bases and J shed 4 bases, with 7 bases lying between them. This CDR3 comprises 12 residues. The germline CDR1 and CDR2 sequences are MNHEY and SMNVEV (reference sequence).

V is TRBV12-3 or TRBV12-4 and J is TRBJ1-5, with D uncertain. Trimming left V 6 bases short and J 6 bases short, with 9 bases between. CDR3 size: 12 residues. The CDR3 DNA sequence: TGTGCCAGCAGCCGGGAAGCTCAGCCCCAGCATTTT. This translates into CASSREAQPQHF.

The chain joins TRBV20-1 to TRBJ2-7, with 11 bases identical to TRBD2. This CDR3 has 16 amino acids. Germline lookup yields CDR1 DFQATT and CDR2 SNEGSKA (reference sequence). The trim removed 3 bases at V and 0 bases at J, leaving 7 bases unmatched. The CDR3 DNA sequence: TGCAGTGCTAGTCAGGGACTAGCGGTGAGCTCCTACGAGCAGTACTTC. Protein: CSASQGLAVSSYEQYF.

The genes are TRBV6-2 or TRBV6-3 and TRBJ1-2; D unclear. V gave up 0 bases and J gave up 0 bases, with 5 bases separating them. The CDR3 spans 14 residues. Looked up from germline, CDR1 is MNHEY and CDR2 is SVGEGT. CDR3 coding DNA: TGTGCCAGCAGTTACTCCGGGTCTAACTATGGCTACACCTTC. This translates into CASSYSGSNYGYTF.

This chain joins TRBV15 and TRBJ2-1; 12 nucleotides match TRBD2. Germline lookup yields CDR1 LNHNV and CDR2 YYDKDF (reference sequence). This CDR3 comprises 15 residues. The junction had 3 bases not matched to a gene; V was cut back by 5 bases and J by 4 bases. The CDR3 here is CATSLTSGGYNEQFF. The CDR3 nucleotides are TGTGCCACCAGCCTGACTAGCGGGGGATACAATGAGCAGTTCTTC. Combining the CDR3 with reference TRBV15 and TRBJ2-1 gives the whole variable domain DAMVIQNPRYQVTQFGKPVTLSCSQTLNHNVMYWYQQKSSQAPKLLFHYYDKDFNNEADTPDNFQSRRPNTSFCFLDIRSPGLGDTAMYLCATSLTSGGYNEQFFGPGTRLTVL.